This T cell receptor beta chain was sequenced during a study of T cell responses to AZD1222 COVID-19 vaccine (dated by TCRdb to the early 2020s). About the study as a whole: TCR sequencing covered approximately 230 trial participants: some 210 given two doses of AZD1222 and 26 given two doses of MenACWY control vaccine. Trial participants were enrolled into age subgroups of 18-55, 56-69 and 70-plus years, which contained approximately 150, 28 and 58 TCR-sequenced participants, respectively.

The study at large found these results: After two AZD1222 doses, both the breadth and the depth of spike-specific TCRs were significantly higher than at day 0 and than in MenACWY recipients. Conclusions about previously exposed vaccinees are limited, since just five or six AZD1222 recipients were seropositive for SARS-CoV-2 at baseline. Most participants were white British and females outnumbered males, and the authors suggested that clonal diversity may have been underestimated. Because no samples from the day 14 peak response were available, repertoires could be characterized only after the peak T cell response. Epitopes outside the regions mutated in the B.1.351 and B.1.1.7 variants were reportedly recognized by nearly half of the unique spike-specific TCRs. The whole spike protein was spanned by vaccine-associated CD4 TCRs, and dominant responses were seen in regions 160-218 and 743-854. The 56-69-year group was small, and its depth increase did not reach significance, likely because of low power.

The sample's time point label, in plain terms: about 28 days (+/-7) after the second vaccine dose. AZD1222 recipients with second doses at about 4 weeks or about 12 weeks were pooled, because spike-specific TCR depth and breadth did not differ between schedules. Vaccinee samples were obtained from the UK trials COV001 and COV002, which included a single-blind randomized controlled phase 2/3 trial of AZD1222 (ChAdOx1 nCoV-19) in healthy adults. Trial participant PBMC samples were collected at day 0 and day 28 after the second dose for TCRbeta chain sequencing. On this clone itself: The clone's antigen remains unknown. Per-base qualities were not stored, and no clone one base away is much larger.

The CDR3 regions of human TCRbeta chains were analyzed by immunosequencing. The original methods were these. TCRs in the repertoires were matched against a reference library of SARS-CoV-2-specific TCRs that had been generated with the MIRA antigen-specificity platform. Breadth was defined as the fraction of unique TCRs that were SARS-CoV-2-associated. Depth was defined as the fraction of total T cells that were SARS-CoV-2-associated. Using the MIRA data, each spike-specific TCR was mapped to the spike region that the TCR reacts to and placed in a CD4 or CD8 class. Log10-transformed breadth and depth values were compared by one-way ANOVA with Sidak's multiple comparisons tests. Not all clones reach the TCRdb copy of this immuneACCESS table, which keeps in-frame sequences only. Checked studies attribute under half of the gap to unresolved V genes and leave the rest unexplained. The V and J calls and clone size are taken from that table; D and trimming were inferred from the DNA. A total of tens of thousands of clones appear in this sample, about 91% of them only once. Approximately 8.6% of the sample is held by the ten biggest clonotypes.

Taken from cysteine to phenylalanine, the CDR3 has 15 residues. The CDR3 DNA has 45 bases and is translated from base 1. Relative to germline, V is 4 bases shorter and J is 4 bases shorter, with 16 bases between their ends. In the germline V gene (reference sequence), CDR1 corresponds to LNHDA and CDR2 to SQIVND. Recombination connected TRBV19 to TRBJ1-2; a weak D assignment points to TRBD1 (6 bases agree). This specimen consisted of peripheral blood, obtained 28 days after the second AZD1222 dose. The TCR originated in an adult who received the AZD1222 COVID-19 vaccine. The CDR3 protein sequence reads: CASSTTGTKTYGYTF. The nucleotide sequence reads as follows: TGTGCCAGTAGTACAACCGGGACAAAAACCTATGGCTACACCTTC.